This T cell receptor (beta chain) was captured in a study of cytomegalovirus exposure and HLA in healthy donors. Germline values: CDR1 SGDLS, CDR2 YYNGEE. The germline V and J ends were trimmed by 0 bases and 7 bases, with 11 bases remaining between them. CDR3 length equals 14 residues. Sequenced by immunoSEQ multiplex PCR; TCRdb stores in-frame clones only, minus some. The table records about 200,000 clones, 80% to 90% of them present only once. The TCR sequence derives from a woman aged 30 to 39 in good health and CMV-seronegative. The chain joins TRBV9 to TRBJ1-5; unclear D gene. What was sequenced was PBMCs. This CDR3 is CASSVDGAGQPQHF. In DNA form, the CDR3 reads TGTGCCAGCAGCGTAGACGGAGCGGGGCAGCCCCAGCATTTT.